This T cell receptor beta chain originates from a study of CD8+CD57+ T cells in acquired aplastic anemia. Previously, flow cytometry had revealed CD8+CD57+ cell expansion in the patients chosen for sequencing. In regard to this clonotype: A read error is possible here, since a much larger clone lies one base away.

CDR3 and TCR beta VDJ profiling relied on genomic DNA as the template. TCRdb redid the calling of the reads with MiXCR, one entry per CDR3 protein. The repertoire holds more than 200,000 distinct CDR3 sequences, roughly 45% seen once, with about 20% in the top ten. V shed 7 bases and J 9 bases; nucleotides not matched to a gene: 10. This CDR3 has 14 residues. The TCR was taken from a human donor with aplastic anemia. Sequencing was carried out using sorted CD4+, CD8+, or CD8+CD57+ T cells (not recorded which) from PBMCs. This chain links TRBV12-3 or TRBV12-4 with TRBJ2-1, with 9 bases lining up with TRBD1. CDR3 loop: CASNRDRDVSEQFF. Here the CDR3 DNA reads TGTGCCAGCAACCGGGACAGGGATGTTAGTGAGCAGTTCTTC.